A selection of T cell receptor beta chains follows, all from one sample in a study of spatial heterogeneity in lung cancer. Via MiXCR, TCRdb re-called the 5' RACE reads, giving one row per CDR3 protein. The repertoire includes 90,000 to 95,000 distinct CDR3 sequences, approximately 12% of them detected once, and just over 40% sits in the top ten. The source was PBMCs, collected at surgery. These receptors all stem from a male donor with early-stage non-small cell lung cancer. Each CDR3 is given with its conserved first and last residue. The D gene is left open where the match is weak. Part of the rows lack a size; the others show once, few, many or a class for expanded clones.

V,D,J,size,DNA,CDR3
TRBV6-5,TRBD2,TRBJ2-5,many,TGTGCCAGCAGTTGGACTAGCGGGGTTCAAGAGACCCAGTACTTC,CASSWTSGVQETQYF
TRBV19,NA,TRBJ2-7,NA,TGTGCCAGTAGTACCCGGACTTTGGCCGAGCAGTACTTC,CASSTRTLAEQYF
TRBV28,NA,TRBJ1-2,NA,TGTGCCAGCAGCACAGGGAGTGGACACTATGGCTACACCTTC,CASSTGSGHYGYTF
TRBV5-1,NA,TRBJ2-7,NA,TGCGCCAGCAGTCGCGACTCCACCCGATCCTACGAGCAGTACTTC,CASSRDSTRSYEQYF
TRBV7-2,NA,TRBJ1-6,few,TGTGCCAGCAGTCGTGCTCGGTCCTCACCCCTCCACTTT,CASSRARSSPLHF
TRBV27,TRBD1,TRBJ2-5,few,TGTGCCAGCAGTCCTCGGACAGGGCGGGAGACCCAGTACTTC,CASSPRTGRETQYF
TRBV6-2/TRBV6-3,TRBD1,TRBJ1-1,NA,TGTGCCAGCAGTTTCCCCGTTTGGACAGGGGACTCGAACACTGAAGCTTTCTTT,CASSFPVWTGDSNTEAFF
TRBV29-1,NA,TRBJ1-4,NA,TGCAGCGTTCGTCAGCTTGGGGAAAAACTGTTTTTT,CSVRQLGEKLFF
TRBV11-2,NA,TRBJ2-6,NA,TGTGCCAGCAGCTTAGGGATCGGGCCTGGGGCCAACGTCCTGACTTTC,CASSLGIGPGANVLTF
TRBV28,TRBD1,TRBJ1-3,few,TGTGCCAGCAGTTTTGTGGACAGGGGGCCAGGAAACACCATATATTTT,CASSFVDRGPGNTIYF
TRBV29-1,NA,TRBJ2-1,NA,TGCAGCGTTGCAAAGGGGGGCCACAATGAGCAGTTCTTC,CSVAKGGHNEQFF
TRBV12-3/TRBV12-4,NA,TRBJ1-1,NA,TGTGCCAGCAGTTTCTTGGCACGTGGGACTGAAGCTTTCTTT,CASSFLARGTEAFF
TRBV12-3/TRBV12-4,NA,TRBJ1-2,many,TGTGCCAGCAGTTTACAGGGCAGCTATGGCTACACCTTC,CASSLQGSYGYTF
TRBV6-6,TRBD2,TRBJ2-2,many,TGTGCCAGCAGTACTAGCGGGGCCTTTACCGGGGAGCTGTTTTTT,CASSTSGAFTGELFF
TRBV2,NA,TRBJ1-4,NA,TGTGCCAGCAATAAGGACAGAGATAATGAAAAACTGTTTTTT,CASNKDRDNEKLFF
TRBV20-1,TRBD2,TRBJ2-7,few,TGCAGTGCTAGAAATAGGGACTACCGTCCTGAGCAGTACTTC,CSARNRDYRPEQYF
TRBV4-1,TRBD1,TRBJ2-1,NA,TGCGCCAGCAGCTCGACGGACAGGGGCTACAATGAGCAGTTCTTC,CASSSTDRGYNEQFF